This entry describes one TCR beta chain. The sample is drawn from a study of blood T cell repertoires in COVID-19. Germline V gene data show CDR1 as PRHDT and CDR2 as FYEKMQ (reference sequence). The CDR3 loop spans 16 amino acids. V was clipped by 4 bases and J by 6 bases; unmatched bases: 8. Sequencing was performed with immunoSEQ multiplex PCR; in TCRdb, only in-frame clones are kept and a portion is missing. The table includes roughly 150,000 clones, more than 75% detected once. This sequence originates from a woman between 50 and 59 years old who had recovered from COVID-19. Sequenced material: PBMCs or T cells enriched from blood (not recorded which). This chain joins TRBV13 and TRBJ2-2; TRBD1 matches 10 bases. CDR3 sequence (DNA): TGTGCCAGCAGCTCAATCCGGGGACAGGGGTCCGGGGAGCTGTTTTTT. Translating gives CASSSIRGQGSGELFF. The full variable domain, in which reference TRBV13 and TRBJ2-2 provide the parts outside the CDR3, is AAGVIQSPRHLIKEKRETATLKCYPIPRHDTVYWYQQGPGQDPQFLISFYEKMQSDKGSIPDRFSAQQFSDYHSELNMSSLELGDSALYFCASSSIRGQGSGELFFGEGSRLTVL.